The T cell receptor (beta chain) under discussion was sequenced for a study of T cells in Graves' hyperthyroidism and ophthalmopathy (dated by TCRdb to between 2018 and 2021). Study-level background: Peripheral blood was sampled at the time of initial diagnosis, prior to any treatment. The 100 or so discovery patients were divided at random into training and test sets in a 7:3 ratio. The paper describes TCR Vbeta CDR3 sequencing of some 130 peripheral blood samples, made up of 43 ophthalmopathy patients, around 73 hyperthyroidism patients and 17 progressor patients. Whether ophthalmopathy could be predicted prospectively was tested in an independent validation cohort made up of 18 to 20 hyperthyroidism patients plus 17 patients who later progressed to ophthalmopathy. The study also compared thyroid tissue and blood T-cell repertoires from more than 5 Graves' hyperthyroidism patients. After blood sampling, hyperthyroidism patients were treated with methimazole at a starting dose of 30 mg daily, and ophthalmopathy patients were treated with high-dose intravenous methylprednisolone. To identify TCR V-J signatures that set the groups apart, the researchers used a discovery cohort of 100 or so patients, made up of under 45 with Graves' ophthalmopathy and about 60 with stable Graves' hyperthyroidism. Study-wide findings and limitations: No statistical method was used to fix the sample size in advance, and group allocation was not hidden from the investigators. In validation, the model predicted progression to ophthalmopathy a median of 6.5 months before onset, with about 70% sensitivity and about 72% specificity. Ophthalmopathy was separated from stable hyperthyroidism by a 13 V-J signature model, with just over 85% sensitivity and 81% to 82% specificity obtained in cross-validation and 80%/75% obtained in testing. Most expanded thyroid clonotypes (frequency above 0.001) were also found in blood, which suggests that blood repertoires may mirror thyroid immune responses.

CDR3 length: 11 amino acids, cysteine to phenylalanine. Only CDR3 DNA is held: 33 bases, read in frame from base 1. Deletion took 4 bases off V and 8 bases off J, with a span of 8 bases between the germline ends. Looking up the germline V gene yields CDR1 MNHNS and CDR2 SASEGT. This clonotype was seen repeatedly, ten times or more. The antigen it recognizes is unknown. Base qualities are missing; no much larger clone stands one base away. Ophthalmopathy patients had moderately to severely active disease, Clinical Activity Score of at least 3, NOSPECS grade of at least 4, and duration under 3 months. Any patient with an uncontrolled infection, another autoimmune disease, pregnancy or lactation was excluded. Clinical symptoms, serum thyroxine and TRAb, thyroid ultrasound, and orbital computed tomography formed the basis for the diagnoses. PBMCs were separated from about 10 ml of fresh peripheral blood using Ficoll-Paque density gradient centrifugation. Total RNA was extracted with Trizol reagent, and quality was checked on an Agilent 2100 Bioanalyzer.

The TCR beta CDR3 regions were amplified from RNA transcripts. The first round of RT-PCR for the TCR CDR3 was performed with the HTBI primer set and the Qiagen OneStep RT-PCR kit. Libraries were constructed in a second round of multiplex PCR, after which size selection and purification were performed. Paired-end sequencing of the libraries was performed with 100 bp reads on an Illumina HiSeq2000. The original methods were these. Raw data were processed with SOAPnuke, discarding reads with adapters, uncalled bases, mean Phred below 15, or no exact constant-primer or identifier match. High-quality paired reads were merged using COPE v1.2.5, and each unique nucleotide sequence was defined as a clonotype. MiTCR v1.1 was used to align clonotypes to the IMGT TRBV, TRBD and TRBJ reference segments. The analysis included only V-J combinations with a frequency above 0.0001, which together covered 98% to 99.2% of the repertoires. A TCS score was defined as the ratio between F50 (clonal expansion) and ExV (chaos), using BLOSUM62-based TCRdist between CDR3 peptides within each V-J. Welch's t-statistics and random forest reduced roughly 530 V-J features to 10 to 15, which were used in a naive Bayes classifier (R e1071). The public reads were reprocessed in TCRdb via fastp at Q25 and MiXCR, keeping in-frame beta chains. Each record represents a unique CDR3 protein, reported with the most common genes and DNA among its rows. The V and J calls follow TCRdb's processing rather than the paper's. This sample lists hundreds of thousands of distinct CDR3 sequences; roughly 14% were detected once. About 13% of the sample rests with the top ten.

This clonotype originated in a man between 18 and 29 years old with Graves' ophthalmopathy. This sequence uses TRBV6-1 and TRBJ1-2, with the D gene not confidently named. The sample taken for sequencing was blood. The CDR3: CASSGTGGYTF. The bases are TGTGCCAGCAGTGGGACCGGCGGCTACACCTTC.